This T cell receptor beta chain is drawn from a study of post-analysis software for immune sequencing data. About the research overall: Patients had relapsing-remitting, secondary progressive or progressive-relapsing multiple sclerosis; some lacked subtype. Findings of the study overall: The authors found that F measure strongly co-clustered same-batch samples. Compared with controls, patients had more of about 5 TRBV segments, including TRBV5-6, TRBV5-1 and TRBV20-1. For normalized Chao1 diversity, multiple sclerosis patients scored significantly lower than controls did.

This clonotype has only one observation. As yet, its antigen is unknown. Incorporated into the TCR beta cDNA libraries were unique molecular identifiers, which served to reduce PCR and sequencing biases. When about 0.9 to 10 million T cells were used, they gave roughly 500,000 cDNA molecules. One entry per CDR3 protein results from TCRdb running MiXCR on the PCR reads. The data hold approximately 690,000 distinct CDR3 sequences, with 55% to 60% observed a single time. V lost 1 base and J lost 7, with 11 bases in between. Germline V gene sequence: CDR1 SGHTS, CDR2 YDEGEE. There are 13 residues in the CDR3.

This TCR was sampled from a girl aged 2 to 9 with multiple sclerosis. What was sequenced was blood. This rearrangement joins TRBV5-8 to TRBJ1-1; D not resolved. The CDR3 DNA is TGTGCCAGCAGCTTGAGACGGGGAAATGAAGCTTTCTTT. Its protein product is CASSLRRGNEAFF.